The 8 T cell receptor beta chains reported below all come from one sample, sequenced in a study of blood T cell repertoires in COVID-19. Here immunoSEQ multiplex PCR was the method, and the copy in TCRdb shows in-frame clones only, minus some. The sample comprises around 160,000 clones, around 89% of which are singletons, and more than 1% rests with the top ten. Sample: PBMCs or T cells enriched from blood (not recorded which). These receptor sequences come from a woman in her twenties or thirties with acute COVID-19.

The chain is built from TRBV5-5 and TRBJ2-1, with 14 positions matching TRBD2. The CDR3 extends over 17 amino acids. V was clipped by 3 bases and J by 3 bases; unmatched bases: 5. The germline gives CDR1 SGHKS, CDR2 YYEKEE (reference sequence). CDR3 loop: CASSSGTSGSGYNEQFF. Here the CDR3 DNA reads TGTGCCAGCAGCTCAGGGACTAGCGGGAGCGGCTACAATGAGCAGTTCTTC. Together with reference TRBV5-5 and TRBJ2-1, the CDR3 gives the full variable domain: DAGVTQSPTHLIKTRGQQVTLRCSPISGHKSVSWYQQVLGQGPQFIFQYYEKEERGRGNFPDRFSARQFPNYSSELNVNALLLGDSALYLCASSSGTSGSGYNEQFFGPGTRLTVL.

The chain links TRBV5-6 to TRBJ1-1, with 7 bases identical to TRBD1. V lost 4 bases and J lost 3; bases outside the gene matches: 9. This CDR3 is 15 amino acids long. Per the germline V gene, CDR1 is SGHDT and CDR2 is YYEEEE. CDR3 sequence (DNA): TGTGCCAGCAGCCCGATCCGGGACAGATACACTGAAGCTTTCTTT. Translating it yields CASSPIRDRYTEAFF.

The CDR3 sequence is CATSDLRDRGDEKLFF. The CDR3 nucleotides read TGTGCCACCAGTGATTTGAGAGACAGGGGAGATGAAAAACTGTTTTTT. The chain joins TRBV24-1 to TRBJ1-4, with TRBD1 matching 8 bases. The CDR3 length is 16 residues. J was trimmed by 6 bases and V by 0 bases; bases with no gene match: 5. The germline V gene has CDR1 KGHDR and CDR2 SFDVKD.

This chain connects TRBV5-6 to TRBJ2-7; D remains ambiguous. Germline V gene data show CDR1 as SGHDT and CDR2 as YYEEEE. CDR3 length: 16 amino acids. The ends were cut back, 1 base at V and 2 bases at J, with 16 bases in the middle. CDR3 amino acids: CASSLYSALPTYEQYF. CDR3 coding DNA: TGTGCCAGCAGCTTGTATTCCGCGCTCCCGACCTACGAGCAGTACTTC.

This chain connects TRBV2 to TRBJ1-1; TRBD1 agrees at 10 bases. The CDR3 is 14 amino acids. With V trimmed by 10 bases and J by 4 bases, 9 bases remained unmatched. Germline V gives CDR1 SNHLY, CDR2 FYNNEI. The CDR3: CATPGTGVITEAFF. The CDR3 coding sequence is TGTGCCACCCCCGGGACAGGGGTTATCACTGAAGCTTTCTTT.

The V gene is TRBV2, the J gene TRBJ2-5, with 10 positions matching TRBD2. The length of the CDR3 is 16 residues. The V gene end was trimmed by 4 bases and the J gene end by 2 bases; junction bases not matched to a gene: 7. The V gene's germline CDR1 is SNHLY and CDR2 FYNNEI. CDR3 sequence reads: CASSVGTAGGQETQYF. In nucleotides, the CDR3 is TGTGCCAGCAGTGTAGGTACAGCGGGAGGGCAAGAGACCCAGTACTTC. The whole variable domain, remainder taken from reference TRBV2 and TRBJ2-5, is EPEVTQTPSHQVTQMGQEVILRCVPISNHLYFYWYRQILGQKVEFLVSFYNNEISEKSEIFDDQFSVERPDGSNFTLKIRSTKLEDSAMYFCASSVGTAGGQETQYFGPGTRLLVL.

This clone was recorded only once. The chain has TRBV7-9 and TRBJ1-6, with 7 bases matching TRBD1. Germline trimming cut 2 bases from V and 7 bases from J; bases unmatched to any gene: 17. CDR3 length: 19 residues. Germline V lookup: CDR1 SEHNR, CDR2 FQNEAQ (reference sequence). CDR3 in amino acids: CASSLFRSAQGEVNSPLHF. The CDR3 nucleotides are TGTGCCAGCAGCTTATTCAGGTCCGCGCAGGGGGAAGTCAATTCACCCCTCCACTTT.

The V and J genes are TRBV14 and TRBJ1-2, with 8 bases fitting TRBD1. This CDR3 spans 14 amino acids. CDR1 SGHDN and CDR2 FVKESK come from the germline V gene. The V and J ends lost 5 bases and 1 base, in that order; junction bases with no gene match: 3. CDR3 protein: CASSRDRFNYGYTF. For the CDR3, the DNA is TGTGCCAGCAGCAGGGACAGGTTTAACTATGGCTACACCTTC.